This T cell receptor (beta chain) was found in a study of T cells in Graves' hyperthyroidism and ophthalmopathy. Looked up from germline, CDR1 is SGHKS and CDR2 is YYEKEE (reference sequence). Trimming removed 4 bases at V and 2 bases at J, with 21 bases between. The CDR3 spans 18 residues. The TCR beta CDR3 regions underwent amplification using RNA transcripts as the source. A first-round RT-PCR of the TCR CDR3 used the HTBI primer set. TCRdb called the multiplex PCR reads again in MiXCR, with one record for every CDR3 protein. The sample includes approximately 430,000 distinct CDR3 sequences, about 15% of them seen just once.

This receptor was identified in a man aged 18 to 29 with Graves' ophthalmopathy. J is TRBJ2-2 and V is TRBV5-5; D gene uncertain. Sample: blood. CDR3 sequence: CASSPDAFPRPNTGELFF. CDR3 DNA: TGTGCCAGCAGCCCAGATGCCTTCCCGCGACCCAACACCGGGGAGCTGTTTTTT.